The next 21 T cell receptor beta chains were all read from a single sample in a study of shared T cell receptors in the human thymus. Repertoires were generated with immunoSEQ multiplex PCR, while TCRdb's copy carries only in-frame clones and drops some. Among over 650,000 clones listed, around 87% were seen once. This same sample was also part of a study on human thymus T cells.

Sequencing was performed on thymocytes. These receptors were collected from a boy under two years old with a congenital heart defect.

This chain joins TRBV5-5 and TRBJ1-6; the D gene is possibly TRBD1 (6 bases). Trimming stripped 1 base from V and 7 bases from J, with 15 bases between. The CDR3 consists of 16 residues. Germline CDR1 reads SGHKS; CDR2 reads YYEKEE (reference sequence). CDR3 sequence: CASSLIWRQGNSPLHF. CDR3 sequence (DNA): TGTGCCAGCAGCTTGATTTGGAGGCAGGGGAATTCACCCCTCCACTTT.

The chain couples TRBV6-5 to TRBJ2-3; D possibly corresponds to TRBD2 (6 bases). Germline values: CDR1 MNHEY, CDR2 SVGAGI. The CDR3 runs 13 residues. Trimming removed 6 bases from V and 2 bases from J, with 9 bases in between. The DNA for the CDR3 is TGTGCCAGCAGGCCTAGCGCCACAGATACGCAGTATTTT. This codes for CASRPSATDTQYF.

V is TRBV5-1 and J is TRBJ2-3; maybe TRBD2 (7 bases). The germline V and J ends were trimmed by 0 bases and 2 bases, with 19 bases remaining between them. CDR3 length: 18 residues. Looked up from germline, CDR1 is SGHRS and CDR2 is YFSETQ. This chain's CDR3 is CASSLGPEGEGSTDTQYF. The CDR3 coding sequence is TGCGCCAGCAGCTTGGGCCCCGAGGGGGAGGGCTCCACAGATACGCAGTATTTT.

This chain connects TRBV19 to TRBJ1-5; TRBD1 matches 7 bases. The trim removed 4 bases at V and 4 bases at J, leaving 16 bases unmatched. The CDR3 has 18 amino acids. The V gene's germline CDR1 is LNHDA and CDR2 SQIVND (reference sequence). This CDR3 reads CASSTRTGRSMGNQPQHF. In DNA, the CDR3 is TGTGCCAGTAGTACAAGGACAGGCCGTTCTATGGGTAATCAGCCCCAGCATTTT.

V and J are TRBV7-6 and TRBJ2-5, with 7 bases fitting TRBD1. The J call is in doubt because the DNA end fits TRBJ2-7 better. Germline values: CDR1 SGHVS, CDR2 FNYEAQ. The CDR3 is 15 amino acids. The CDR3 bases are TGTGCCAGCAGCTTGCTCCGGGACAGCTCCTACGAGCAGTACTTC. Translating it yields CASSLLRDSSYEQYF.

The chain is built from TRBV9 and TRBJ2-2; 8 nucleotides line up with TRBD1. The CDR3 is made up of 14 amino acids. With V trimmed by 3 bases and J by 6 bases, 4 bases remained unmatched. Germline-derived CDR1 and CDR2 are SGDLS and YYNGEE. The CDR3 region is CASSGTGHSGELFF. For the CDR3, the DNA is TGTGCCAGCAGCGGGACAGGGCATTCCGGGGAGCTGTTTTTT.

This chain links TRBV7-8 with TRBJ2-2, with D tentatively TRBD1 (5 bases). The length of the CDR3 is 15 residues. Trimming took off 2 bases at V and 6 bases at J, with 13 bases between the two ends. Germline CDR1 is SGHVS and CDR2 is FQNEAQ. CDR3 nucleotides: TGTGCCAGCAGCTTACCAGGGCCTCCCGCCGGGGAGCTGTTTTTT. Its protein product is CASSLPGPPAGELFF.

This chain connects TRBV28 to TRBJ2-7; TRBD2 matches 10 bases. Germline values: CDR1 MDHEN, CDR2 SYDVKM. With V trimmed by 3 bases and J by 4 bases, 15 bases remained unmatched. The CDR3 runs to 18 residues. CDR3 in DNA: TGTGCCAGCAGTTTCCCTCCTTCGGCTAGCGGGAGTGCGTACGAGCAGTACTTC. Its protein is CASSFPPSASGSAYEQYF.

The chain carries TRBV5-1 and TRBJ2-7, with D perhaps matching TRBD1 (6 bases). CDR1 and CDR2 from the germline V gene are SGHRS and YFSETQ. Trimming cost V 1 base and J 0 bases, with 14 bases left between them. CDR3 length: 16 amino acids. In DNA form, the CDR3 reads TGCGCCAGCAGCTTGTGGCCTCGCAGGGGCTCCTACGAGCAGTACTTC. It encodes CASSLWPRRGSYEQYF.

The chain couples TRBV28 to TRBJ1-5, with 7 positions matching TRBD1. V lost 1 base to trimming and J lost 6 bases; unmatched junction nucleotides: 9. In germline, CDR1 is MDHEN, CDR2 SYDVKM. The CDR3 is made up of 16 amino acids. The CDR3 DNA is TGTGCCAGCAGTTTATTGGGCCCAAGGGGGCTTCAGCCCCAGCATTTT. Its translation is CASSLLGPRGLQPQHF.

This sequence joins TRBV6-5 and TRBJ1-2, with 10 nucleotides matching TRBD1. Germline V lookup: CDR1 MNHEY, CDR2 SVGAGI. The trim removed 5 bases at V and 4 bases at J, leaving 7 bases unmatched. This CDR3 has 15 residues. CDR3 sequence reads: CASSHETGGSYGYTF. CDR3 bases: TGTGCCAGCAGTCACGAGACAGGGGGCTCCTATGGCTACACCTTC.

J is TRBJ2-7 and V is TRBV7-2; 10 bases align to TRBD2. Germline loops: CDR1 SGHTA, CDR2 FQGNSA. J was trimmed by 4 bases and V by 2 bases; bases with no gene match: 14. The CDR3 has 18 amino acids. The CDR3 sequence is CASSLRTKAGGLLYEQYF. As DNA, the CDR3 is TGTGCCAGCAGCTTACGGACCAAAGCGGGGGGGCTCCTGTACGAGCAGTACTTC.

The chain links TRBV4-2 to TRBJ2-3; 10 bases line up with TRBD2. CDR1 and CDR2 (germline): LGHNA, YNFKEQ. J gave up 5 bases and V 0 bases, and 8 bases lay outside the gene matches. The CDR3 has 17 amino acids. As DNA, the CDR3 is TGTGCCAGCAGCCAAGATCTGAGCGGGGGGGCAGGAGATACGCAGTATTTT. Translation: CASSQDLSGGAGDTQYF.

This clone has just one count. The chain uses TRBV12-5 and TRBJ2-3, with 9 bases matching TRBD1. In germline, CDR1 is LGHNT, CDR2 FRNRAP. The CDR3 is 15 amino acids. The junction had 9 bases not matched to a gene; V was cut back by 7 bases and J by 4 bases. The CDR3 here is CASVSSGQGSDTQYF. The DNA for the CDR3 is TGTGCTAGTGTTTCCTCGGGACAGGGCTCAGATACGCAGTATTTT.

The gene calls are TRBV14 and TRBJ2-7, with TRBD1 identical over 10 bases. CDR1 and CDR2 (germline): SGHDN, FVKESK. V was clipped by 4 bases and J by 1 base; unmatched bases: 7. The CDR3 has 16 amino acids. In DNA form, the CDR3 reads TGTGCCAGCAGCCCGGGACAGGGGTCCCGGTCCTACGAGCAGTACTTC. Translation gives CASSPGQGSRSYEQYF.

The chain combines TRBV28 with TRBJ1-3; 7 nucleotides match TRBD1. Germline CDR1 MDHEN, CDR2 SYDVKM. V was pared by 5 bases and J by 0 bases, with 7 bases of the junction left unmatched. This CDR3 region has 16 residues. CDR3 residues: CASSARQGPSGNTIYF. The CDR3, as DNA: TGTGCCAGCAGTGCCAGACAGGGTCCCTCTGGAAACACCATATATTTT.

The rearrangement links TRBV2 to TRBJ2-3; D is perhaps TRBD1 (5 bases). The length of the CDR3 is 14 residues. Between the trimmed V and J ends, which lost 3 bases and 2 bases, there was a span of 9 bases. Per germline, CDR1 SNHLY and CDR2 FYNNEI. The CDR3 here is CASSEDKNTDTQYF. CDR3 in DNA: TGTGCCAGCAGTGAGGACAAAAACACAGATACGCAGTATTTT.

This chain joins TRBV19 and TRBJ2-7, with 9 positions matching TRBD1. The CDR3 covers 13 residues. J gave up 5 bases and V 6 bases, and 5 bases lay outside the gene matches. The V gene's germline CDR1 is LNHDA and CDR2 SQIVND (reference sequence). DNA for the CDR3: TGTGCCAGTAGATTCCGGGACAGGGACGAGCAGTACTTC. Its protein is CASRFRDRDEQYF. The full variable domain, with the rest looked up from reference TRBV19 and TRBJ2-7, is DGGITQSPKYLFRKEGQNVTLSCEQNLNHDAMYWYRQDPGQGLRLIYYSQIVNDFQKGDIAEGYSVSREKKESFPLTVTSAQKNPTAFYLCASRFRDRDEQYFGPGTRLTVT.

The rearrangement joins TRBV4-2 to TRBJ2-3; D is possibly TRBD2 (5 bases). Germline lookup yields CDR1 LGHNA and CDR2 YNFKEQ. CDR3 size: 18 residues. The germline V and J ends were trimmed by 0 bases and 5 bases, with 21 bases remaining between them. This CDR3 reads CASSQDPWLVYGEDTQYF. The CDR3 DNA reads TGTGCCAGCAGCCAAGACCCCTGGTTAGTCTACGGGGAAGATACGCAGTATTTT.

The CDR3 DNA reads as TGTGCCAGCAGCTTGGTGGACAGGGGCATTTCATCCCACACAGATACGCAGTATTTT. Its translation is CASSLVDRGISSHTDTQYF. The V gene is TRBV5-4, the J gene TRBJ2-3, with 9 bases identical to TRBD1. In germline, CDR1 is SGHNT, CDR2 YYREEE (reference sequence). This CDR3 comprises 19 residues. The J segment lost 2 bases and the V segment lost 0 bases, leaving 13 bases of the junction unmatched.

The chain is built from TRBV19 and TRBJ2-6; D is possibly TRBD1 (5 bases). This CDR3 contains 15 residues. Germline V CDR1 and CDR2: LNHDA, SQIVND (reference sequence). Trimming took 3 bases from V and 5 from J, leaving 11 bases between them. This CDR3 is CASSIKDTRANVLTF. The CDR3 DNA reads TGTGCCAGTAGTATTAAGGACACGCGGGCCAACGTCCTGACTTTC.